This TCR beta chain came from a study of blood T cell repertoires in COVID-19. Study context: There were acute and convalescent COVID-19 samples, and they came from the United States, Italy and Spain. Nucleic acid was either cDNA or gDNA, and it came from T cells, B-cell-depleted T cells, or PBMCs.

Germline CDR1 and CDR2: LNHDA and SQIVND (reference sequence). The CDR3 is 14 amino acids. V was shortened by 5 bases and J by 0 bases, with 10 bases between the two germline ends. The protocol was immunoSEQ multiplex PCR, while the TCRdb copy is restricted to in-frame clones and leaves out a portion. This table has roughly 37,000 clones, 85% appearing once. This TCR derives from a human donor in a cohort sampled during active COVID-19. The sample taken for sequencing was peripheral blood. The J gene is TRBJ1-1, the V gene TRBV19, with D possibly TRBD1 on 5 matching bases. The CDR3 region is CASSYAGMNTEAFF. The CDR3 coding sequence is TGTGCCAGTAGTTATGCAGGGATGAACACTGAAGCTTTCTTT. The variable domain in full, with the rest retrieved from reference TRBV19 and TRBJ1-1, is DGGITQSPKYLFRKEGQNVTLSCEQNLNHDAMYWYRQDPGQGLRLIYYSQIVNDFQKGDIAEGYSVSREKKESFPLTVTSAQKNPTAFYLCASSYAGMNTEAFFGQGTRLTVV.